A selection of T cell receptor beta chains follows, all from one sample in a study of T cells in Graves' hyperthyroidism and ophthalmopathy. Via MiXCR, TCRdb re-called the multiplex PCR reads, giving one row per CDR3 protein. The table lists 500,000 to 600,000 distinct CDR3 sequences, 40% to 55% of them singletons. The sequenced sample consisted of peripheral blood or thyroid tissue (not recorded which). Source of these receptors: an adult woman with Graves' disease, either hyperthyroidism or ophthalmopathy (not recorded which). Each CDR3 is given with its conserved first and last residue. A D gene is named only where the DNA matches it firmly. A row's size may be missing; if present it is once, few, many or a size class.

CSVEGRGGTANTEAFF | TGCAGCGTTGAAGGTCGAGGGGGGACAGCGAACACTGAAGCTTTCTTT | TRBV29-1 | TRBD1 | many | 16 | TRBJ1-1
CASRPYSDLPEAFF | TGTGCCAGCAGGCCGTACAGTGACCTTCCTGAAGCTTTCTTT | TRBV7-9 | NA | many | 14 | TRBJ1-1
CASSLMQNYEQYF | TGTGCCAGCAGCTTAATGCAGAACTACGAGCAGTACTTC | TRBV11-2 | NA | few | 13 | TRBJ2-7
CASSRLTSGNTGELFF | TGCGCCAGCAGCCGGTTAACTAGCGGGAACACCGGGGAGCTGTTTTTT | TRBV5-1 | TRBD2 | NA | 16 | TRBJ2-2
CASWANVLTF | TGTGCCAGCTGGGCCAACGTCCTGACTTTC | TRBV7-9 | NA | NA | 10 | TRBJ2-6
CASRRYAGGVQETQYF | TGTGCCAGCAGACGCTACGCCGGGGGCGTACAAGAGACCCAGTACTTC | TRBV6-2/TRBV6-3 | NA | many | 16 | TRBJ2-5
CASSPLTASSGNTQYF | TGCGCCAGCAGCCCCTTGACGGCCAGCTCTGGAAACACCCAGTACTTC | TRBV5-1 | NA | NA | 16 | TRBJ2-5
CASSEGLAGWDETQYF | TGCGCCAGCAGTGAAGGCCTAGCGGGATGGGACGAGACCCAGTACTTC | TRBV10-2 | TRBD2 | NA | 16 | TRBJ2-5
CASSALGLAGVGEQYF | TGTGCCAGCAGTGCTTTGGGACTAGCGGGAGTGGGGGAGCAGTACTTC | TRBV25-1 | TRBD2 | NA | 16 | TRBJ2-7
CASSLGPLDRGTGELFF | TGTGCCAGCAGCTTAGGACCTCTAGACAGGGGAACCGGGGAACTGTTTTTT | TRBV7-6 | TRBD1 | NA | 17 | TRBJ2-2
CASSHPETQYF | TGTGCCAGCAGCCACCCCGAGACCCAGTACTTC | TRBV11-2 | NA | NA | 11 | TRBJ2-5
CASSQDPAGGYTF | TGTGCCAGCAGCCAAGATCCGGCGGGGGGCTACACCTTC | TRBV7-9 | NA | NA | 13 | TRBJ1-2
CASSSGTGRFGQPQHF | TGTGCCAGCAGCTCAGGCACTGGGCGCTTTGGGCAGCCCCAGCATTTT | TRBV7-9 | NA | once | 16 | TRBJ1-5
CSVLGWRGGKETQYF | TGCAGCGTTTTGGGCTGGCGGGGGGGGAAAGAGACTCAGTACTTC | TRBV29-1 | TRBD2 | NA | 15 | TRBJ2-5
CASTSGSSYEQYF | TGTGCCAGTACGAGCGGGAGCAGTTACGAGCAGTACTTC | TRBV7-9 | TRBD2 | many | 13 | TRBJ2-7
CAPRTGHSYEQYF | TGTGCTCCCCGGACAGGGCACTCCTACGAGCAGTACTTC | TRBV2 | TRBD1 | NA | 13 | TRBJ2-7
CAISVGSGEAFF | TGTGCCATCAGTGTTGGTAGCGGAGAAGCTTTCTTT | TRBV10-3 | NA | NA | 12 | TRBJ1-1
CASQTVDNSPLHF | TGTGCCAGCCAAACAGTGGATAATTCACCCCTCCACTTT | TRBV14 | NA | once | 13 | TRBJ1-6
CSARDRRFEEKLFF | TGCAGTGCTAGAGATAGGCGGTTTGAGGAAAAACTGTTTTTT | TRBV20-1 | NA | many | 14 | TRBJ1-4
CASRTGTGGTEAFF | TGTGCCAGCAGGACAGGGACAGGGGGCACTGAAGCTTTCTTT | TRBV6-5 | TRBD1 | many | 14 | TRBJ1-1
CAWTTGPAEKLFF | TGTGCCTGGACGACAGGGCCTGCGGAAAAACTGTTTTTT | TRBV30 | TRBD1 | NA | 13 | TRBJ1-4
CASSVGQGEAQPQYF | TGCGCCAGCAGTGTGGGACAGGGGGAGGCTCAGCCCCAGTACTTC | TRBV10-2 | TRBD1 | NA | 15 | TRBJ2-5
CATSSPGDRRYGYTF | TGTGCCACCAGCAGTCCAGGGGACCGGCGGTATGGCTACACCTTC | TRBV15 | NA | NA | 15 | TRBJ1-2
CASSSTGGAYGYTF | TGCGCCAGCAGCTCCACAGGGGGCGCGTATGGCTACACCTTC | TRBV5-1 | TRBD1 | NA | 14 | TRBJ1-2
CSAGPGTEAFF | TGCAGCGCCGGCCCGGGCACTGAAGCTTTCTTT | TRBV29-1 | NA | NA | 11 | TRBJ1-1
CASSTRQGTQYF | TGTGCCAGTAGTACCAGACAGGGCACGCAGTATTTT | TRBV19 | TRBD1 | NA | 12 | TRBJ2-3
CASSPGQEDGYTF | TGTGCCAGCAGTCCAGGACAGGAGGATGGCTACACCTTC | TRBV12-3/TRBV12-4 | TRBD1 | NA | 13 | TRBJ1-2